The clone carrying this TCR beta chain was counted between two and nine times. Its antigen is as yet unknown. Sequencing targeted expressed TCRB transcripts, as all isolated RNA had been reverse transcribed. Clones were read by immunoSEQ multiplex PCR, and TCRdb kept only the in-frame ones, dropping some. The data contain 150,000 to 200,000 clones, approximately 9% of them seen just once; the ten biggest clones take up 0.45% to 0.55%. This entry belongs to a study of beta chain features in type 1 diabetes. Study summary: Age, gender and cell yields were similar between patients and healthy donors. Study-wide points: Moderate yet significant TCRB CDR3 shortening was seen in Type 1 diabetes patients in all four CD4+ subsets.

Sequenced material: central memory CD4+ T cells from blood. The sequence derives from a young woman with type 1 diabetes.

The CDR3 spells CASSLEQGAMNTEAFF. The CDR3 DNA reads TGTGCCAGCAGCTTAGAACAGGGGGCGATGAACACTGAAGCTTTCTTT. V is TRBV11-3 and J is TRBJ1-1; the match to TRBD1 covers 9 bases. Trimming at V came to 0 bases and at J to 0 bases, leaving 2 bases not matched to a gene. CDR1 is SGHNT and CDR2 is YENEEA in the germline V gene. There are 16 residues in the CDR3.